This T cell receptor (beta chain) was captured by sequencing in a study of stem cell transplantation in POMP-related autoinflammatory disease. Study-wide background: Impaired MHC class I-dependent CD8+ differentiation was hypothesized from defective thymoproteasomes. Neutrophil and platelet engraftment from the graft donor was 100% through one year after transplant. Study outcomes and limitations: Patients with PRAID showed a restricted number of unique TRB V-J gene pairings.

From germline, CDR1 is SNHLY and CDR2 FYNNEI. The V gene end was trimmed by 8 bases and the J gene end by 5 bases; junction bases not matched to a gene: 7. There are 14 residues in the CDR3. Generated by immunoSEQ multiplex PCR, the TCRdb table keeps only in-frame clones and is missing some. The data hold tens of thousands of clones, with just over 90% observed a single time. Points on this clone: The antigen is unknown.

PRAID combined immunodeficiency and autoinflammation. The chain is built from TRBV2 and TRBJ2-2; TRBD2 matches 8 bases. The TCR comes from a human patient with POMP-related autoinflammation and immune dysregulation (PRAID). Some T cells may originate from the graft donor. Sequenced here: CD4+ T cells from PBMCs, sampled after stem cell transplantation. CDR3: CASSGTSKTGELFF. The CDR3 DNA sequence: TGTGCCAGCTCCGGGACTAGTAAAACCGGGGAGCTGTTTTTT.